These 24 T cell receptor beta chains share one sample of origin, sequenced in a study of OX40 agonist ivuxolimab in advanced cancers. The protocol was immunoSEQ multiplex PCR, while the TCRdb copy is restricted to in-frame clones and leaves out a portion. This table has approximately 18,000 clones, about 80% appearing once. The specimen was CD4+ or CD8+ T cells sorted from blood, collected in a trial of the OX40 agonist ivuxolimab. The origin of the receptors is an adult with an advanced solid tumor such as melanoma, head and neck, liver or kidney cancer.

V usage is TRBV6-6 and J usage is TRBJ1-5; D call uncertain. V was pared by 4 bases and J by 6 bases, with 13 bases between. Germline V gene data show CDR1 as MNHNY and CDR2 as SVGAGI (reference sequence). The CDR3 spans 14 residues. The CDR3 sequence: CASSLTRDGQPQHF. DNA of the CDR3: TGTGCCAGCAGTTTAACAAGGGATGGTCAGCCCCAGCATTTT.

The V gene is TRBV7-9, the J gene TRBJ1-1; D uncertain. Germline assignment: CDR1 SEHNR and CDR2 FQNEAQ (reference sequence). The CDR3 runs to 13 residues. The V gene lost 5 bases and the J gene lost 2 bases, with 9 bases spanning the gap. CDR3 protein: CASSAQDNTEAFF. CDR3 DNA sequence: TGTGCCAGCAGCGCTCAGGATAACACTGAAGCTTTCTTT.

A remark on this clone: The sample has other DNA sequences that encode this CDR3 too. The J gene is TRBJ2-3, the V gene TRBV9, with 11 positions matching TRBD2. J lost 4 bases, V lost 3 bases, and 10 bases had no gene match. The CDR3 totals 17 residues. CDR1 SGDLS and CDR2 YYNGEE come from the germline V gene. The CDR3 sequence: CASSGHQTSGVADTQYF. CDR3 nucleotide sequence: TGTGCCAGCAGCGGGCACCAGACTAGCGGGGTAGCAGATACGCAGTATTTT.

Only a few counts were recorded for this clone. The J gene is TRBJ2-7, the V gene TRBV5-6; D possibly uses TRBD1 or TRBD2 (5 bases each). Trimming removed 4 bases from V and 6 bases from J, with 14 bases in between. There are 13 residues in the CDR3. CDR1 and CDR2 from the germline V gene are SGHDT and YYEEEE. The CDR3 here is CASSLGTASEQYF. In DNA, the CDR3 is TGTGCCAGCAGCCTAGGGACGGCCAGCGAGCAGTACTTC. The complete variable domain, with remaining parts taken from reference TRBV5-6 and TRBJ2-7, reads DAGVTQSPTHLIKTRGQQVTLRCSPKSGHDTVSWYQQALGQGPQFIFQYYEEEERQRGNFPDRFSGHQFPNYSSELNVNALLLGDSALYLCASSLGTASEQYFGPGTRLTVT.

The CDR3 bases are TGTGCCAGTAGCACCGGGCCCCTTAGACCCATTGGCTATGGCTACACCTTC. This gives the protein CASSTGPLRPIGYGYTF. The chain links TRBV19 to TRBJ1-2; no clear D gene. Trimming removed 6 bases from V and 4 bases from J, with 24 bases in between. This CDR3 has 17 amino acids. CDR1 is LNHDA and CDR2 is SQIVND in the germline V gene (reference sequence).

As regards this clone: Other DNA variants within this sample encode the same CDR3. This sequence joins TRBV15 and TRBJ2-1, with D tentatively TRBD2 (6 bases). CDR1 and CDR2 from the germline V gene are LNHNV and YYDKDF (reference sequence). Trimming pared 1 base from V and 1 base from J, leaving 8 bases between. CDR3 length: 15 residues. CDR3 sequence reads: CATSRVGGSYNEQFF. CDR3 in DNA: TGTGCCACCAGCAGAGTCGGGGGTTCCTACAATGAGCAGTTCTTC.

V usage is TRBV16 and J usage is TRBJ2-1; TRBD2 aligns across 7 bases. Trimming took 4 bases from V and 2 from J; bases not matched to a gene: 11. The CDR3 length is 17 residues. Germline V gene data show CDR1 as KGHSY and CDR2 as FQNENV. The CDR3 nucleotides read TGTGCCAGCAGCCCGTACTCTAGCGGAGGTACCTACAATGAGCAGTTCTTC. Amino acid sequence: CASSPYSSGGTYNEQFF.

This clone is a singleton in its sample. The CDR3 region is CASSLVEEGPEQFF. CDR3 DNA: TGTGCCAGCAGCTTAGTAGAGGAGGGCCCTGAGCAGTTCTTC. The gene calls are TRBV7-9 and TRBJ2-1; possible D gene TRBD2, 6 bases. V shed 1 base and J shed 9 bases, with 13 bases lying between them. The germline gives CDR1 SEHNR, CDR2 FQNEAQ (reference sequence). CDR3 size: 14 residues.

The V call is TRBV29-1, the J call TRBJ1-2; a possible D gene is TRBD1 (6 bases). V was cut by 3 bases and J by 7 bases, with 12 bases left in between. This CDR3 comprises 12 residues. The germline CDR1 and CDR2 sequences are SQVTM and ANQGSEA. CDR3 coding DNA: TGCAGCGTTGACCAGGGGTATAGTGGCTACACCTTC. It codes for CSVDQGYSGYTF.

V gene TRBV9 combines with J gene TRBJ2-1, with a weak D call TRBD2 (5 bases). V shed 0 bases and J shed 8 bases, with 12 bases lying between them. Germline assignment: CDR1 SGDLS and CDR2 YYNGEE. This CDR3 region has 14 residues. Written as DNA, the CDR3 is TGTGCCAGCAGCGTAGGGAGCCGAGGGCATGAGCAGTTCTTC. This sequence encodes CASSVGSRGHEQFF.

V is TRBV4-1 and J is TRBJ1-2; D perhaps matches TRBD1 (5 bases). V was cut by 1 base and J by 3 bases, with 12 bases left in between. The CDR3 has 15 amino acids. CDR1 and CDR2 from the germline V gene are MGHRA and YSYEKL. The CDR3 protein is CASSQGGQGDYGYTF. CDR3 sequence (DNA): TGCGCCAGCAGCCAAGGCGGGCAGGGAGACTATGGCTACACCTTC.

The genes are TRBV9 and TRBJ2-6, with D possibly being TRBD1 or TRBD2 (6 bases each). The CDR3 is 16 amino acids. Germline values: CDR1 SGDLS, CDR2 YYNGEE. Trimming took 1 base from V and 4 from J, leaving 12 bases between them. CDR3 DNA sequence: TGTGCCAGCAGCGTAAGGGGGGCGGACGGGGCCAACGTCCTGACTTTC. Translated: CASSVRGADGANVLTF.

The V and J genes are TRBV4-1 and TRBJ1-5; tentative D call: TRBD1 (5 bases). This CDR3 spans 16 amino acids. Germline V gene sequence: CDR1 MGHRA, CDR2 YSYEKL. V lost 0 bases to trimming and J lost 2 bases, with 11 bases between them. CDR3 nucleotides: TGCGCCAGCAGCCAAGACTTAGACAGAGGCAATCAGCCCCAGCATTTT. Translating gives CASSQDLDRGNQPQHF.

The chain employs TRBV29-1 and TRBJ2-1, with D possibly TRBD2 on 5 matching bases. The germline V gene has CDR1 SQVTM and CDR2 ANQGSEA. The CDR3 has 15 residues. Trimming shortened V by 4 bases and J by 1 base, and 14 bases separated the two germline ends. The CDR3 is CSVVEGALSYNEQFF. Here the CDR3 DNA reads TGCAGCGTTGTTGAGGGAGCCCTATCCTACAATGAGCAGTTCTTC.

CDR3 nucleotide sequence: TGTGCCAGTAGCTCCAGCGGGAGCTCCTACGAGCAGTACTTC. This codes for CASSSSGSSYEQYF. V and J are TRBV19 and TRBJ2-7, with 8 nucleotides matching TRBD2. CDR1 LNHDA and CDR2 SQIVND come from the germline V gene (reference sequence). The CDR3 spans 14 residues. The J segment lost 0 bases and the V segment lost 6 bases, leaving 4 bases of the junction unmatched.

This sequence joins TRBV5-6 and TRBJ2-7; D is perhaps TRBD2 (6 bases). Per germline, CDR1 SGHDT and CDR2 YYEEEE. The ends were cut back, 2 bases at V and 9 bases at J, with 21 bases in the middle. This CDR3 has 15 amino acids. DNA for the CDR3: TGTGCCAGCAGCTTATCCGGTGGGAGGCTACGAGGGCAGTACTTC. Encoded protein: CASSLSGGRLRGQYF.

This chain joins TRBV5-6 and TRBJ2-3, with D uncertain. Trimming shortened V by 2 bases and J by 2 bases, and 9 bases separated the two germline ends. CDR3 size: 14 residues. CDR1 and CDR2 from the germline V gene are SGHDT and YYEEEE. CDR3 amino acids: CASSLNVFTDTQYF. The CDR3 DNA sequence: TGTGCCAGCAGCTTAAATGTATTCACAGATACGCAGTATTTT.

The rearrangement joins TRBV14 to TRBJ2-7; TRBD1 might be the D (6 bases). The CDR3 is made up of 14 amino acids. CDR1 SGHDN and CDR2 FVKESK come from the germline V gene. The V gene lost 6 bases and the J gene lost 0 bases, with 12 bases spanning the gap. The CDR3 loop reads CASSPQGFSYEQYF. DNA for the CDR3: TGTGCCAGCAGTCCACAGGGATTCTCCTACGAGCAGTACTTC.

The V gene is TRBV11-1, the J gene TRBJ2-3; D unresolved. Germline values: CDR1 SGHAT, CDR2 FQDESV (reference sequence). V gave up 8 bases and J gave up 0 bases, with 6 bases separating them. The CDR3 loop spans 12 amino acids. The DNA for the CDR3 is TGTGCCAGCGGGAAAAGCACAGATACGCAGTATTTT. Residues: CASGKSTDTQYF.

The chain uses TRBV9 and TRBJ2-1; 10 bases match TRBD2. The CDR3 extends over 15 amino acids. J was trimmed by 8 bases and V by 0 bases; bases with no gene match: 5. CDR1 SGDLS and CDR2 YYNGEE come from the germline V gene. CDR3 region: CASSVVLAGSDEQFF. Written as DNA, the CDR3 is TGTGCCAGCAGCGTAGTACTAGCGGGGTCGGATGAGCAGTTCTTC.

V and J are TRBV13 and TRBJ2-1, with a weak D call TRBD1 (6 bases). Looked up from germline, CDR1 is PRHDT and CDR2 is FYEKMQ (reference sequence). The CDR3 has 18 amino acids. Trimming shortened V by 4 bases and J by 6 bases, and 25 bases separated the two germline ends. The CDR3 sequence: CASSYQDGHTIGGNEQFF. The CDR3 bases are TGTGCCAGCAGCTACCAAGACGGACACACCATAGGGGGCAATGAGCAGTTCTTC.

The chain couples TRBV7-8 to TRBJ2-3; 7 bases agree with TRBD2. Germline lookup yields CDR1 SGHVS and CDR2 FQNEAQ. V was clipped by 1 base and J by 2 bases; unmatched bases: 3. This CDR3 is 15 amino acids long. Here the CDR3 reads CASSLGDYNTDTQYF. DNA of the CDR3: TGTGCCAGCAGCTTAGGGGACTATAACACAGATACGCAGTATTTT.

The chain recombines TRBV28 with TRBJ2-1; 8 nucleotides match TRBD1. Germline assignment: CDR1 MDHEN and CDR2 SYDVKM. The J segment lost 1 base and the V segment lost 4 bases, leaving 3 bases of the junction unmatched. The CDR3 is made up of 15 amino acids. The CDR3 reads CASSSYRGSYNEQFF. The DNA for the CDR3 is TGTGCCAGCAGTTCGTACAGGGGGTCCTACAATGAGCAGTTCTTC.

This chain links TRBV6-5 with TRBJ2-1, with 10 bases matching TRBD2. The germline V gene encodes CDR1 MNHEY and CDR2 SVGAGI. Losses at the gene ends were 6 bases for V and 8 bases for J; bases not matched to a gene: 7. This CDR3 has 14 residues. The chain's CDR3 is CASSLLAGWDEQFF. The CDR3 DNA reads TGTGCCAGCAGCCTACTAGCGGGGTGGGATGAGCAGTTCTTC.